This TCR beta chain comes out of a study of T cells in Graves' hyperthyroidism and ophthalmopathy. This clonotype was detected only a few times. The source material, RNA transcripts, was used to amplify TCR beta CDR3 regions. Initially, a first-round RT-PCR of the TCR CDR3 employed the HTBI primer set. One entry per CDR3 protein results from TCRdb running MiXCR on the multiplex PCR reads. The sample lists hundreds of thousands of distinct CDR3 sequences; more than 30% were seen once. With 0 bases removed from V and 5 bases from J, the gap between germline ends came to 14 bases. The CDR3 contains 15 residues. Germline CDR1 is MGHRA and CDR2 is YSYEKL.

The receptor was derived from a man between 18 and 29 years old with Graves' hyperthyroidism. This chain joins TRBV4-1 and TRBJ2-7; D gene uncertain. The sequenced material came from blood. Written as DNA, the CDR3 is TGCGCCAGCAGCCAAGAGGGTGGTCGATCCCACGAGCAGTACTTC. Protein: CASSQEGGRSHEQYF.